The clone carrying this T cell receptor (beta chain) showed up many times. Its antigen remains unknown. It was with a sample-barcoded 5' primer and a J-beta primer mix that a second PCR of roughly 7 to 12 cycles was run. TCRdb ran MiXCR on the 5' RACE reads and lists one entry per CDR3 protein. The data contain 870,000 or so distinct CDR3 sequences, 29% of them singletons. The record originates from a study of blood T cells in healthy people across ages. Broader study findings: With age, beta diversity per million T cells declined roughly linearly, significantly by approximately 40.

The CDR3 extends over 16 amino acids. The trim removed 1 base at V and 0 bases at J, leaving 3 bases unmatched. Germline CDR1 and CDR2: LGHNA and YNFKEQ. Sample donors were healthy Caucasian individuals that came from Russia, aged 6 to 90. The source is a woman at least 80 years old in good health. The source material was blood. The V and J genes are TRBV4-2 and TRBJ2-1, with 7 bases fitting TRBD2. The chain's CDR3 is CASSQGLAISYNEQFF. The DNA of the CDR3 is TGTGCCAGCAGCCAAGGACTAGCCATCTCCTACAATGAGCAGTTCTTC.